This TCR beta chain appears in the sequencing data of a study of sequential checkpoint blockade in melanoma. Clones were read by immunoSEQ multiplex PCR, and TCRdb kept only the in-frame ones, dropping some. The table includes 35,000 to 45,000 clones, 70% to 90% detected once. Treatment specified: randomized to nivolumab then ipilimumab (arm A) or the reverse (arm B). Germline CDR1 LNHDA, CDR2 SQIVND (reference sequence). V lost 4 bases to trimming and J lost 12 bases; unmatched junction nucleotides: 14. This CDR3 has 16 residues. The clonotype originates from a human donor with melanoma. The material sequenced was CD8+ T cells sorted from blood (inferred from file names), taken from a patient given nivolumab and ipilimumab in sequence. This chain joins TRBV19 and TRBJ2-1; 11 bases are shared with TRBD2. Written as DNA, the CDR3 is TGTGCCAGTAGTACGGGACTAGCGGACTACAATGAGTGGCAGTTCTTC. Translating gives CASSTGLADYNEWQFF.